These 17 T cell receptor beta chains originate from one sample sequenced in a study of shared clonotypes between healthy human individuals. TCRdb's table, derived via immunoSEQ multiplex PCR, lists solely in-frame clones and lacks some. The sample consists of 2 million to 2.5 million clones, over 85% of them appearing once. Sequenced material: naive CD4+ T cells from PBMCs. Noted subset: CD45RA+ positively selected. Receptors were obtained from a man aged 18 to 35 in good health. Some clones in this sample may be carry-over from other donors' samples.

The chain couples TRBV9 to TRBJ1-3; a possible D gene is TRBD1 (5 bases). This CDR3 has 16 amino acids. With 2 bases removed from V and 0 bases from J, the gap between germline ends came to 12 bases. The germline V gene encodes CDR1 SGDLS and CDR2 YYNGEE. The CDR3 loop is CASSVVGGNSGNTIYF. CDR3 coding DNA: TGTGCCAGCAGCGTCGTTGGGGGGAACTCTGGAAACACCATATATTTT.

The gene calls are TRBV28 and TRBJ2-3, with 11 bases identical to TRBD2. V was pared by 5 bases and J by 2 bases, with 6 bases of the junction left unmatched. Germline CDR1 MDHEN, CDR2 SYDVKM. The CDR3 totals 16 residues. The CDR3 sequence is CASSPSSGRNTDTQYF. The CDR3 nucleotides read TGTGCCAGCAGTCCGTCTAGCGGGAGGAACACAGATACGCAGTATTTT.

Comment on this clone: Other DNA variants within this sample encode the same CDR3. The V and J genes are TRBV6-5 and TRBJ1-3; D is uncertain. The CDR3 totals 13 residues. Germline CDR1 reads MNHEY; CDR2 reads SVGAGI. V shed 0 bases and J shed 2 bases, with 2 bases lying between them. CDR3 nucleotides: TGTGCCAGCAGTTACTCGACTGGAAACACCATATATTTT. Translation gives CASSYSTGNTIYF.

The genes are TRBV10-1 and TRBJ2-7, with D perhaps TRBD1 (5 bases). Per the germline V gene, CDR1 is WNHNN and CDR2 is SYGVQD (reference sequence). The CDR3 spans 14 residues. The ends were cut back, 0 bases at V and 2 bases at J, with 8 bases in the middle. DNA for the CDR3: TGCGCCAGCAGTGAGTCGCTGGGGCCCTACGAGCAGTACTTC. This encodes CASSESLGPYEQYF.

The chain is built from TRBV10-2 and TRBJ2-7, with 9 bases aligning to TRBD2. Unmatched junction bases numbered 7, after V lost 4 bases and J lost 6 bases. This CDR3 has 14 amino acids. Germline CDR1 reads WSHSY; CDR2 reads SAAADI. The CDR3 is CASSVLREGSEQYF. The CDR3 DNA is TGCGCCAGCAGTGTTCTGCGGGAGGGTTCCGAGCAGTACTTC.

The chain is built from TRBV18 and TRBJ1-5; D unresolved. Germline CDR1 KGHSH, CDR2 LQKENI. V was cut by 6 bases and J by 3 bases, with 12 bases left in between. The CDR3 sequence is 14 residues long. The chain's CDR3 is CASSPGRVNQPQHF. In nucleotides, the CDR3 is TGTGCCAGCTCCCCGGGGAGGGTCAATCAGCCCCAGCATTTT.

A word on this clone: Other DNA sequences of this sample code for an identical CDR3. The chain carries TRBV28 and TRBJ2-1; no clear D gene. With 5 bases removed from V and 5 bases from J, the gap between germline ends came to 4 bases. The V gene's germline CDR1 is MDHEN and CDR2 SYDVKM. The CDR3 runs 11 residues. The CDR3 region is CASSINNEQFF. For the CDR3, the DNA is TGTGCCAGCAGTATAAACAATGAGCAGTTCTTC.

The V and J genes are TRBV12-5 and TRBJ1-2; D ambiguous. The CDR3 has 13 amino acids. CDR1 is LGHNT, CDR2 FRNRAP, per germline. The V gene lost 1 base and the J gene lost 8 bases, with 11 bases spanning the gap. Written as DNA, the CDR3 is TGTGCTAGTGGTTTGGGACCTGAGTCCGGCTACACCTTC. Protein: CASGLGPESGYTF.

This rearrangement joins TRBV19 to TRBJ1-1; TRBD1 might be the D (6 bases). CDR1 is LNHDA, CDR2 SQIVND, per germline (reference sequence). V lost 0 bases and J 4 bases, leaving 18 bases between the germline ends. The CDR3 has 17 residues. The CDR3: CASSIDLQGLWGTEAFF. The CDR3 nucleotides are TGTGCCAGTAGTATAGATCTGCAGGGGCTTTGGGGCACTGAAGCTTTCTTT.

The chain links TRBV28 to TRBJ2-2; 12 bases are shared with TRBD2. The CDR3 is made up of 18 amino acids. Per the germline V gene, CDR1 is MDHEN and CDR2 is SYDVKM. The V gene end was trimmed by 0 bases and the J gene end by 5 bases; junction bases not matched to a gene: 7. CDR3 sequence reads: CASSLWTGLAGKTGELFF. The CDR3 DNA reads TGTGCCAGCAGTTTATGGACCGGACTAGCGGGAAAAACCGGGGAGCTGTTTTTT.

This clone was counted once. The chain has TRBV6-5 and TRBJ2-7; possibly TRBD1 for D (6 bases). Trimming removed 6 bases at V and 3 bases at J, with 15 bases between. This CDR3 has 14 residues. The germline gives CDR1 MNHEY, CDR2 SVGAGI. The CDR3 bases are TGTGCCAGCAGGCGTCACTCAGGGGTCTACGAGCAGTACTTC. This gives the protein CASRRHSGVYEQYF.

The rearrangement joins TRBV30 to TRBJ1-1; TRBD1 is a possible D gene (5 bases). Germline V gene data show CDR1 as GTSNPN and CDR2 as SVGIG (reference sequence). The CDR3 spans 13 residues. The V gene lost 2 bases and the J gene lost 3 bases, with 10 bases spanning the gap. The CDR3 protein is CAWSWGGDTEAFF. CDR3 nucleotide sequence: TGTGCCTGGAGTTGGGGGGGGGACACTGAAGCTTTCTTT.

CDR3 sequence reads: CASSVGTGKGYTF. CDR3 nucleotide sequence: TGTGCCAGCAGTGTAGGGACAGGGAAGGGCTACACCTTC. The V call is TRBV6-1, the J call TRBJ1-2; 9 nucleotides align to TRBD1. In germline, CDR1 is MNHNS, CDR2 SASEGT. J was trimmed by 8 bases and V by 4 bases; bases with no gene match: 5. This CDR3 has 13 amino acids.

The chain uses TRBV5-4 and TRBJ1-3; possible D gene TRBD1, 5 bases. V was cut by 3 bases and J by 1 base, with 11 bases left in between. Looked up from germline, CDR1 is SGHNT and CDR2 is YYREEE (reference sequence). The CDR3 is 15 amino acids. The DNA of the CDR3 is TGTGCCAGCAGCTCCGGGGGGGAGTCTGGAAACACCATATATTTT. Translation gives CASSSGGESGNTIYF.

Details on this clone: One end of the junction does not line up with germline, which may come from a read error. The chain employs TRBV10-3 and TRBJ2-5; unclear D gene. The CDR3 has 13 amino acids. CDR1 is ENHRY and CDR2 is SYGVKD in the germline V gene. The CDR3 bases are TGTGCCAGCAGTGCCATGGGTCAAGAGACCCAGTACTTC. This encodes CASSAMGQETQYF.

The CDR3 DNA follows: TGTGCCAGCAGCGTCCCCAGGTTCCGCCACTACGAGCAGTACTTC. Translation: CASSVPRFRHYEQYF. The rearrangement joins TRBV9 to TRBJ2-7; no clear D gene. This CDR3 is built from 15 residues. With 2 bases removed from V and 3 bases from J, the gap between germline ends came to 15 bases. CDR1 is SGDLS, CDR2 YYNGEE, per germline.

The V gene is TRBV9, the J gene TRBJ2-1, with D uncertain. Germline V gene lookup returns CDR1 SGDLS and CDR2 YYNGEE. The CDR3 has 13 amino acids. The ends were cut back, 4 bases at V and 6 bases at J, with 11 bases in the middle. The CDR3 DNA sequence: TGTGCCAGCAGCCCCCCATTGGGCAATGAGCAGTTCTTC. It specifies CASSPPLGNEQFF.